These 12 T cell receptor beta chains were sequenced from one sample in a study of blood T cell repertoires in COVID-19 (dated by TCRdb to the early 2020s). Libraries were made using the immunoSEQ multiplex PCR assay. TCRdb stores this immuneACCESS table with in-frame sequences only. Part of the clones is absent; in the studies checked, under half of the shortfall reflects unresolved V genes, and no reason is known for the rest. This sample gives over 60,000 clones in total; about nine tenths of them show up just once. The leading ten clones occupy less than 0.6% of the sample. Sequences were obtained from peripheral blood. Receptor source: a man between 45 and 60 years old with COVID-19, enrolled during active disease.

V gene TRBV4-3 combines with J gene TRBJ2-7; D might be TRBD1 (5 bases). Trimming shortened V by 3 bases and J by 3 bases, and 12 bases separated the two germline ends. This CDR3 region has 14 residues. Germline loops: CDR1 LGHNA, CDR2 YSLEER. The CDR3 here is CASSHTTGDYEQYF. The CDR3 DNA sequence: TGCGCCAGCAGCCACACTACAGGAGACTACGAGCAGTACTTC.

This clone was counted a single time. The gene calls are TRBV19 and TRBJ1-5; 9 positions match TRBD1. With 4 bases clipped from V and 9 bases from J, the junction kept 13 bases outside the gene matches. The CDR3 covers 16 residues. The germline V gene encodes CDR1 LNHDA and CDR2 SQIVND (reference sequence). CDR3 region: CASSTLPGQGFRPQHF. The CDR3 DNA reads TGTGCCAGTAGTACCTTACCGGGACAGGGTTTTCGGCCCCAGCATTTT.

The J gene is TRBJ2-1, the V gene TRBV4-2, with TRBD1 matching 7 bases. This CDR3 comprises 16 residues. V lost 0 bases to trimming and J lost 1 base; unmatched junction nucleotides: 3. Germline CDR1 is LGHNA and CDR2 is YNFKEQ. In nucleotides, the CDR3 is TGTGCCAGCAGCCAAGAGACAGGGAATTCCTACAATGAGCAGTTCTTC. Translated, it gives CASSQETGNSYNEQFF.

This clone showed up just a few times. This sequence joins TRBV6-5 and TRBJ2-7; 7 bases line up with TRBD2. The V and J ends lost 11 bases and 3 bases, in that order; junction bases with no gene match: 10. This CDR3 contains 13 residues. In germline, CDR1 is MNHEY, CDR2 SVGAGI. CDR3 coding DNA: TGTGCCGCCCGGGATTCTAGCGGCTACGAGCAGTACTTC. It specifies CAARDSSGYEQYF.

This clone showed up just once. The V and J genes are TRBV2 and TRBJ1-3; D remains unclear. Trimming took off 6 bases at V and 3 bases at J, with 6 bases between the two ends. The CDR3 runs 12 residues. Germline V gene lookup returns CDR1 SNHLY and CDR2 FYNNEI. The CDR3 nucleotides are TGTGCCAGCAGCCTAGATGGAAACACCATATATTTT. Translation: CASSLDGNTIYF.

The chain carries TRBV19 and TRBJ1-4; no firm D call. The germline CDR1 and CDR2 sequences are LNHDA and SQIVND (reference sequence). This CDR3 is 15 amino acids long. The germline V and J ends were trimmed by 4 bases and 7 bases, with 16 bases remaining between them. The CDR3 is CASSRGTVGGEKLFF. The CDR3, as DNA: TGTGCCAGTAGTAGAGGAACCGTTGGAGGTGAAAAACTGTTTTTT.

V is TRBV7-2 and J is TRBJ2-2; 12 nucleotides line up with TRBD2. This CDR3 spans 15 amino acids. V lost 5 bases and J lost 8; bases outside the gene matches: 6. The germline gives CDR1 SGHTA, CDR2 FQGNSA. The CDR3 protein is CASSPRTSGTGELFF. The CDR3 coding sequence is TGTGCCAGCAGCCCTCGGACTAGCGGGACAGGGGAGCTGTTTTTT.

J is TRBJ1-6 and V is TRBV7-9; the match to TRBD1 covers 7 bases. V was pared by 1 base and J by 9 bases, with 9 bases of the junction left unmatched. This CDR3 is built from 16 residues. Germline V gene lookup returns CDR1 SEHNR and CDR2 FQNEAQ (reference sequence). The CDR3 bases are TGTGCCAGCAGCTTAGGGACAGGTCAAAGGGGTTCACCCCTCCACTTT. It is translated as CASSLGTGQRGSPLHF.

The gene calls are TRBV5-5 and TRBJ2-7; 9 positions match TRBD2. The CDR3 is 19 amino acids. V was pared by 5 bases and J by 5 bases, with 23 bases of the junction left unmatched. Germline V gene lookup returns CDR1 SGHKS and CDR2 YYEKEE (reference sequence). CDR3 sequence reads: CASSLRWGGRANIDNEQYF. In DNA form, the CDR3 reads TGTGCCAGCAGTCTAAGGTGGGGCGGGAGGGCCAATATAGATAACGAGCAGTACTTC.

This chain connects TRBV7-2 to TRBJ2-3, with a weak D call TRBD1 (5 bases). Trimming shortened V by 5 bases and J by 3 bases, and 15 bases separated the two germline ends. Germline V gene lookup returns CDR1 SGHTA and CDR2 FQGNSA. CDR3 size: 15 residues. The CDR3 sequence: CASSARGLTTDTQYF. The CDR3 DNA reads TGTGCCAGCAGCGCAAGGGGCCTGACGACAGATACGCAGTATTTT.

Only one count was recorded for this clone. V gene TRBV5-6 combines with J gene TRBJ1-5; D ambiguous. Trimming left V 3 bases short and J 6 bases short, with 7 bases between. Germline assignment: CDR1 SGHDT and CDR2 YYEEEE. CDR3 size: 12 residues. CDR3 bases: TGTGCCAGCAGCTGGTCCGGTCAGCCCCAGCATTTT. This translates into CASSWSGQPQHF.

The V call is TRBV3-1 (or the pseudogene TRBV3-2), the J call TRBJ2-5, with a weak D call TRBD1 (5 bases). The germline V and J ends were trimmed by 1 base and 4 bases, with 10 bases remaining between them. This CDR3 is built from 14 residues. Germline CDR1 and CDR2: LGHDT and YNNKEL (reference sequence). The CDR3 here is CASSQAQGSETQYF. CDR3 DNA sequence: TGTGCCAGCAGCCAAGCTCAGGGTTCAGAGACCCAGTACTTC.